This passage covers 12 T cell receptor beta chains from one sample sequenced in a study of response to subunit inactivated influenza vaccine. TCRdb processed the RT-PCR reads anew with MiXCR; each CDR3 protein has one entry. The profile covers roughly 570,000 distinct CDR3 sequences, with 12% to 15% appearing a single time and more than 9.5% taken by the ten largest. The source material was PBMCs from blood, sampled about 12 days after vaccination. The receptors were sampled from a man between 50 and 59 years old who received an inactivated influenza vaccine.

This clonotype occurred many times. V and J are TRBV14 and TRBJ2-5; TRBD2 aligns across 9 bases. The CDR3 is 18 amino acids. Trimming at V came to 0 bases and at J to 1 base, leaving 9 bases not matched to a gene. From germline, CDR1 is SGHDN and CDR2 FVKESK. The CDR3 bases are TGTGCCAGCAGCCAAGATTACTCGACTAGCGGACTCCAAGAGACCCAGTACTTC. This translates into CASSQDYSTSGLQETQYF.

The J gene is TRBJ2-1, the V gene TRBV20-1, with TRBD2 as a possible D gene (6 bases). V was shortened by 0 bases and J by 0 bases, with 18 bases between the two germline ends. The CDR3 runs 18 residues. Germline-derived CDR1 and CDR2 are DFQATT and SNEGSKA (reference sequence). The CDR3 region is CSARDLRGTFSSYNEQFF. In DNA form, the CDR3 reads TGCAGTGCTAGAGATTTGCGGGGCACGTTCAGCTCCTACAATGAGCAGTTCTTC.

This chain uses TRBV9 with TRBJ2-3; D is possibly TRBD1 or TRBD2 (5 bases each). The V and J ends lost 0 bases and 0 bases respectively, with 11 bases between them. The CDR3 length is 16 residues. Germline CDR1 is SGDLS and CDR2 is YYNGEE. In DNA form, the CDR3 reads TGTGCCAGCAGCGTAGACGGGGCATCTAGCACAGATACGCAGTATTTT. Translating gives CASSVDGASSTDTQYF.

The table lists this clonotype with a few counts. The rearrangement joins TRBV5-1 to TRBJ2-5; 12 bases match TRBD2. The ends lost 5 bases at V and 1 base at J; junction bases unmatched: 6. In germline, CDR1 is SGHRS, CDR2 YFSETQ. CDR3 size: 16 residues. The CDR3 nucleotides are TGCGCCAGCAGGCTCTCTAGCGGGGGGGCCCAAGAGACCCAGTACTTC. Translated: CASRLSSGGAQETQYF.

This sequence joins TRBV20-1 and TRBJ1-1; D call uncertain. CDR1 DFQATT and CDR2 SNEGSKA come from the germline V gene (reference sequence). The CDR3 covers 20 residues. The ends were cut back, 1 base at V and 5 bases at J, with 32 bases in the middle. The CDR3 loop reads CSARGHSVFSASPSRTEAFF. The CDR3 DNA reads TGCAGTGCTAGAGGTCATAGCGTGTTCAGTGCTAGTCCCTCGAGGACTGAAGCTTTCTTT.

The V and J genes are TRBV28 and TRBJ2-7, with D perhaps matching TRBD1 or TRBD2 (5 bases each). The CDR3 is 14 amino acids. V dropped 3 bases and J dropped 4 bases, with 13 bases sitting between them. Germline CDR1 is MDHEN and CDR2 is SYDVKM. The CDR3 region is CASSFQGRTYEQYF. CDR3 sequence (DNA): TGTGCCAGCAGTTTCCAGGGACGGACGTACGAGCAGTACTTC.

This clonotype was counted a few times. The genes are TRBV5-1 and TRBJ2-1; 10 bases align to TRBD2. This CDR3 region has 16 residues. CDR1 SGHRS and CDR2 YFSETQ come from the germline V gene. J was trimmed by 0 bases and V by 0 bases; bases with no gene match: 0. CDR3 in DNA: TGCGCCAGCAGCTTGGAGCGGGGGGGCTCCTACAATGAGCAGTTCTTC. Protein sequence: CASSLERGGSYNEQFF.

In its sample, this clonotype was seen a few times. V usage is TRBV5-1 and J usage is TRBJ1-2, with 8 bases matching TRBD1. Germline V CDR1 and CDR2: SGHRS, YFSETQ. Germline trimming cut 2 bases from V and 3 bases from J; bases unmatched to any gene: 3. The CDR3 consists of 14 residues. The CDR3 is CASSFRGPDYGYTF. The CDR3 DNA is TGCGCCAGCAGCTTCAGGGGGCCCGACTATGGCTACACCTTC.

With regard to this clonotype: The junction departs from germline at one end; a sequencing error may be responsible. The rearrangement joins TRBV24-1 to TRBJ1-5; a weak D match, TRBD1 (6 bases). This CDR3 contains 14 residues. CDR1 and CDR2 from the germline V gene are KGHDR and SFDVKD. The CDR3 nucleotides are TGTGCCCCCAGGGGCAGGGGAGGGAACCAGCCCCAGCATTTT. Encoded protein: CAPRGRGGNQPQHF.

This clonotype has only a few counts. This CDR3 reads CASSLGVSVTDTQYF. Here the CDR3 DNA reads TGCGCCAGCAGCCTAGGGGTTTCCGTCACAGATACGCAGTATTTT. V usage is TRBV5-1 and J usage is TRBJ2-3, with a tentative D call TRBD1 (5 bases). The ends were cut back, 4 bases at V and 2 bases at J, with 14 bases in the middle. The CDR3 sequence is 15 residues long. CDR1 SGHRS and CDR2 YFSETQ come from the germline V gene. The full variable domain, completed using reference TRBV5-1 and TRBJ2-3, is KAGVTQTPRYLIKTRGQQVTLSCSPISGHRSVSWYQQTPGQGLQFLFEYFSETQRNKGNFPGRFSGRQFSNSRSEMNVSTLELGDSALYLCASSLGVSVTDTQYFGPGTRLTVL.

This clonotype was counted only a few times. This chain joins TRBV12-3 or TRBV12-4 and TRBJ1-1, with TRBD1 matching 9 bases. The length of the CDR3 is 14 residues. The junction had 9 bases not matched to a gene; V was cut back by 6 bases and J by 7 bases. CDR3 nucleotide sequence: TGTGCCAGCAGCATACAGGGGGCGGTCAGTGAAGCTTTCTTT. As protein: CASSIQGAVSEAFF.

The V call is TRBV7-9, the J call TRBJ2-1, with TRBD2 identical over 11 bases. The V and J ends lost 3 bases and 16 bases, in that order; junction bases with no gene match: 11. The germline V gene encodes CDR1 SEHNR and CDR2 FQNEAQ (reference sequence). The CDR3 has 14 amino acids. The CDR3 here is CASSFDLAGGPLFF. The CDR3 DNA reads TGTGCCAGCAGCTTCGACCTAGCGGGGGGCCCTCTCTTCTTC.